One and the same sample provided the 23 T cell receptor beta chains below, sequenced in a study of blood T cell repertoires in COVID-19. Libraries were prepared by immunoSEQ multiplex PCR; TCRdb keeps only in-frame clonotypes and omits some of them. The sample has approximately 110,000 clones, roughly 88% seen once; the top ten hold roughly 8.9%. What was sequenced was peripheral blood. All receptors come from a woman aged 70-85 years who had recovered from COVID-19.

The chain combines TRBV14 with TRBJ2-2; 7 bases fit TRBD1. Germline CDR1 is SGHDN and CDR2 is FVKESK. This CDR3 region has 15 residues. Trimming at V came to 5 bases and at J to 1 base, leaving 4 bases not matched to a gene. CDR3 region: CASSVHRGNTGELFF. The CDR3 nucleotides are TGTGCCAGCAGCGTTCACAGGGGGAACACCGGGGAGCTGTTTTTT.

The chain has TRBV4-2 and TRBJ2-2; 7 bases match TRBD2. Trimming took 0 bases from V and 5 from J; bases not matched to a gene: 6. Per germline, CDR1 LGHNA and CDR2 YNFKEQ. This CDR3 spans 16 amino acids. CDR3 sequence (DNA): TGTGCCAGCAGCCAAGATGTGGCTAGCGGAACCGGGGAGCTGTTTTTT. Its protein product is CASSQDVASGTGELFF.

The rearrangement links TRBV2 to TRBJ2-5, with 8 bases fitting TRBD2. This CDR3 contains 13 residues. Germline values: CDR1 SNHLY, CDR2 FYNNEI. The ends lost 8 bases at V and 5 bases at J; junction bases unmatched: 7. CDR3 bases: TGTGCCAGCGTGGGTAGCGGGGAGGAGACCCAGTACTTC. Its translation is CASVGSGEETQYF.

The V and J genes are TRBV9 and TRBJ2-3; 10 bases align to TRBD2. In germline, CDR1 is SGDLS, CDR2 YYNGEE. Trimming cost V 3 bases and J 6 bases; bases outside gene matches: 13. The CDR3 sequence is 17 residues long. Written as DNA, the CDR3 is TGTGCCAGCAGCGCACCGGGACTAGCGAGAGGGGGGGATACGCAGTATTTT. Protein product: CASSAPGLARGGDTQYF.

This sequence joins TRBV24-1 and TRBJ2-7; weak D call: TRBD2 (5 bases). V was trimmed by 3 bases and J by 3 bases, leaving 23 bases between them. Germline CDR1 KGHDR, CDR2 SFDVKD. This CDR3 has 18 amino acids. CDR3 nucleotides: TGTGCCACCAGTGATCGTGACCCCGGGAAGGTCGGGTTCTACGAGCAGTACTTC. Translation: CATSDRDPGKVGFYEQYF.

The chain uses TRBV3-1 (or the pseudogene TRBV3-2) and TRBJ2-5, with 7 bases aligning to TRBD2. CDR1 and CDR2 (germline): LGHDT, YNNKEL (reference sequence). The V segment lost 3 bases and the J segment 1 base; nucleotides outside the gene matches: 5. CDR3 length equals 15 residues. The CDR3 DNA sequence: TGTGCCAGCAGCCATAGGGCGGGAGTCCAAGAGACCCAGTACTTC. It translates to CASSHRAGVQETQYF.

The chain employs TRBV7-9 and TRBJ2-7; tentative D call: TRBD1 (5 bases). Germline V gene sequence: CDR1 SEHNR, CDR2 FQNEAQ (reference sequence). Between the trimmed V and J ends, which lost 6 bases and 4 bases, there was a span of 13 bases. The CDR3 is 13 residues long. The DNA of the CDR3 is TGTGCCAGCAGTCCCGGACAAGGATACGAGCAGTACTTC. This gives the protein CASSPGQGYEQYF.

In this sample, this clone turned up once. The V and J genes are TRBV24-1 and TRBJ2-5; D perhaps matches TRBD1 (5 bases). The V end was cut by 4 bases, the J end by 7 bases, with 18 bases between. CDR1 and CDR2 from the germline V gene are KGHDR and SFDVKD. The CDR3 runs to 15 residues. The DNA of the CDR3 is TGTGCCACCAGTGACCATAGACTCAATCAGGGGACCCAGTACTTC. This translates into CATSDHRLNQGTQYF.

J is TRBJ2-1 and V is TRBV28; D uncertain. Deletions cut 6 bases from V and 3 bases from J, with 9 bases between. The CDR3 is 13 amino acids. In germline, CDR1 is MDHEN, CDR2 SYDVKM. The DNA of the CDR3 is TGTGCCAGCAGCCCTGGGCTCTACAATGAGCAGTTCTTC. Translation gives CASSPGLYNEQFF.

This rearrangement joins TRBV19 to TRBJ2-1, with TRBD1 identical over 10 bases. The CDR3 is 15 amino acids. The junction had 10 bases not matched to a gene; V was cut back by 7 bases and J by 7 bases. Germline CDR1 reads LNHDA; CDR2 reads SQIVND (reference sequence). CDR3 DNA sequence: TGTGCCAGTACCCCCCCCGGGACAGGGGCGAATGAGCAGTTCTTC. The encoded protein is CASTPPGTGANEQFF.

The chain is built from TRBV27 and TRBJ1-3; 10 nucleotides line up with TRBD1. V lost 2 bases, J lost 0 bases, and 1 base stayed unmatched. Germline V gene data show CDR1 as MNHEY and CDR2 as SMNVEV (reference sequence). The CDR3 has 16 residues. The DNA for the CDR3 is TGTGCCAGCAGTTTAAGGACAGGGGGCTCTGGAAACACCATATATTTT. This translates into CASSLRTGGSGNTIYF.

The chain recombines TRBV5-1 with TRBJ2-7; TRBD2 agrees at 8 bases. V dropped 4 bases and J dropped 2; count of bases not matched to a gene: 8. CDR1 SGHRS and CDR2 YFSETQ come from the germline V gene. The CDR3 consists of 15 residues. The CDR3 region has the DNA TGCGCCAGCAGCCCAGGACTAGCTTCGACCTACGAGCAGTACTTC. Its protein product is CASSPGLASTYEQYF.

The chain uses TRBV7-2 and TRBJ1-6; 7 nucleotides agree with TRBD1. The germline V gene encodes CDR1 SGHTA and CDR2 FQGNSA. The CDR3 is 15 residues long. V lost 3 bases to trimming and J lost 7 bases; unmatched junction nucleotides: 6. In DNA form, the CDR3 reads TGTGCCAGCAGCTTGTTGGGACAGACCAATTCACCCCTCCACTTT. Translated: CASSLLGQTNSPLHF. Using reference TRBV7-2 and TRBJ1-6 for the parts outside the CDR3, the full variable domain is GAGVSQSPSNKVTEKGKDVELRCDPISGHTALYWYRQSLGQGLEFLIYFQGNSAPDKSGLPSDRFSAERTGGSVSTLTIQRTQQEDSAVYLCASSLLGQTNSPLHFGNGTRLTVT.

The rearrangement uses TRBV18 and TRBJ1-1, with 7 bases that match TRBD1. With V trimmed by 4 bases and J by 7 bases, 9 bases remained unmatched. CDR1 is KGHSH and CDR2 is LQKENI in the germline V gene. The CDR3 loop spans 14 amino acids. CDR3 region: CASSRAGGTGEAFF. The CDR3 coding sequence is TGTGCCAGCTCACGGGCAGGGGGAACAGGTGAAGCTTTCTTT.

The rearrangement links TRBV9 to TRBJ2-7, with TRBD2 matching over 10 bases. Germline CDR1 SGDLS, CDR2 YYNGEE. V trimming: 4 bases; J trimming: 6 bases; junction bases outside the gene matches: 7. The CDR3 sequence is 14 residues long. CDR3 sequence: CASSFSGGPAEQYF. CDR3 sequence (DNA): TGTGCCAGCAGCTTTAGCGGGGGGCCTGCCGAGCAGTACTTC.

The genes are TRBV7-2 and TRBJ1-4; no definite D call. The CDR3 runs 15 residues. V lost 5 bases, J lost 3 bases, and 13 bases lay in between. Germline loops: CDR1 SGHTA, CDR2 FQGNSA. In DNA, the CDR3 is TGTGCCAGCAGCCGGTCTAGGCCCCCTAATGAAAAACTGTTTTTT. Protein product: CASSRSRPPNEKLFF. Looking up the rest from reference TRBV7-2 and TRBJ1-4 gives the full variable domain: GAGVSQSPSNKVTEKGKDVELRCDPISGHTALYWYRQSLGQGLEFLIYFQGNSAPDKSGLPSDRFSAERTGGSVSTLTIQRTQQEDSAVYLCASSRSRPPNEKLFFGSGTQLSVL.

J is TRBJ1-6 and V is TRBV4-3; a possible D gene is TRBD1 (5 bases). The CDR3 has 14 amino acids. With 0 bases removed from V and 7 bases from J, the gap between germline ends came to 7 bases. Germline CDR1 is LGHNA and CDR2 is YSLEER. The CDR3 loop reads CASSQDRQNSPLHF. CDR3 coding DNA: TGCGCCAGCAGCCAAGACCGACAGAATTCACCCCTCCACTTT.

The chain carries TRBV19 and TRBJ2-3; D is undetermined. The CDR3 length is 13 residues. The germline V gene has CDR1 LNHDA and CDR2 SQIVND (reference sequence). The germline V and J ends were trimmed by 5 bases and 3 bases, with 9 bases remaining between them. Written as DNA, the CDR3 is TGTGCCAGTAGTCCTCAGGCGACAGATACGCAGTATTTT. Residues: CASSPQATDTQYF. Based on the CDR3 plus reference TRBV19 and TRBJ2-3, the full variable domain is DGGITQSPKYLFRKEGQNVTLSCEQNLNHDAMYWYRQDPGQGLRLIYYSQIVNDFQKGDIAEGYSVSREKKESFPLTVTSAQKNPTAFYLCASSPQATDTQYFGPGTRLTVL.

V gene TRBV7-9 combines with J gene TRBJ2-3, with unresolved D. Trimming pared 5 bases from V and 6 bases from J, leaving 12 bases between. CDR1 and CDR2 (germline): SEHNR, FQNEAQ (reference sequence). This CDR3 comprises 13 residues. CDR3 sequence reads: CASSPWFRDTQYF. The CDR3 DNA reads TGTGCCAGCAGCCCTTGGTTCCGGGATACGCAGTATTTT.

This chain links TRBV6-2 or TRBV6-3 with TRBJ2-7, with D unclear. V lost 0 bases to trimming and J lost 3 bases, with 9 bases between them. Germline V CDR1 and CDR2: MNHEY, SVGEGT. The CDR3 extends over 14 amino acids. CDR3 amino acids: CASSYSLVSYEQYF. The CDR3 nucleotides read TGTGCCAGCAGTTACTCGCTCGTCAGCTACGAGCAGTACTTC.

This chain uses TRBV5-4 with TRBJ2-5; D not certain. Germline lookup yields CDR1 SGHNT and CDR2 YYREEE (reference sequence). There are 14 residues in the CDR3. Trimming pared 4 bases from V and 1 base from J, leaving 11 bases between. CDR3 DNA: TGTGCCAGCAGCGCTGGGCAATTCCAAGAGACCCAGTACTTC. Its protein product is CASSAGQFQETQYF. Full variable domain (remainder filled in from reference TRBV5-4 and TRBJ2-5): ETGVTQSPTHLIKTRGQQVTLRCSSQSGHNTVSWYQQALGQGPQFIFQYYREEENGRGNFPPRFSGLQFPNYSSELNVNALELDDSALYLCASSAGQFQETQYFGPGTRLLVL.

This clone was recorded only once. In DNA form, the CDR3 reads TGTGCCAGCAGCTTAGTGTCGGCAGGCTCCTATAATTCACCCCTCCACTTT. Translated: CASSLVSAGSYNSPLHF. The gene calls are TRBV7-2 and TRBJ1-6; D gene uncertain. The CDR3 is 17 amino acids. CDR1 SGHTA and CDR2 FQGNSA come from the germline V gene. V lost 1 base, J lost 0 bases, and 10 bases lay in between. Using reference TRBV7-2 and TRBJ1-6 for the parts outside the CDR3, the full variable domain is GAGVSQSPSNKVTEKGKDVELRCDPISGHTALYWYRQSLGQGLEFLIYFQGNSAPDKSGLPSDRFSAERTGGSVSTLTIQRTQQEDSAVYLCASSLVSAGSYNSPLHFGNGTRLTVT.

The chain recombines TRBV5-1 with TRBJ2-3, with D unclear. The germline V and J ends were trimmed by 0 bases and 5 bases, with 19 bases remaining between them. The CDR3 sequence is 17 residues long. The germline V gene encodes CDR1 SGHRS and CDR2 YFSETQ. DNA for the CDR3: TGCGCCAGCAGCTTGGCCGGCGGAGCTAACGTCAGAGATACGCAGTATTTT. Encoded protein: CASSLAGGANVRDTQYF.